The next 3 T cell receptor beta chains were all read from a single sample in a study of blood T cell repertoires in COVID-19. TCRdb keeps only in-frame clones here, not all; method: immunoSEQ multiplex PCR. The repertoire holds about 170,000 clones, with around 90% as singletons. Sequenced material: peripheral blood. These receptors were taken from a man over 45 who had recovered from COVID-19.

The gene calls are TRBV18 and TRBJ2-7; D is uncertain. The germline CDR1 and CDR2 sequences are KGHSH and LQKENI. Trimming removed 2 bases at V and 7 bases at J, with 6 bases between. This CDR3 contains 11 residues. The CDR3 DNA reads TGTGCCAGCTCACCAGGGCAGGAGCAGTACTTC. It codes for CASSPGQEQYF.

The table lists this clone with a count of one. The chain combines TRBV23-1 with TRBJ1-5, with D maybe TRBD1 (5 bases). TRBV23-1 is an ORF; its function is uncertain. V lost 8 bases and J 7 bases, leaving 18 bases between the germline ends. The CDR3 covers 14 residues. CDR3 residues: CASRRQGAGQPQHF. As DNA, the CDR3 is TGCGCCAGCCGACGGCAGGGTGCGGGGCAGCCCCAGCATTTT.

The chain links TRBV15 to TRBJ1-4; 7 nucleotides match TRBD1. The CDR3 is made up of 15 amino acids. V dropped 8 bases and J dropped 3; count of bases not matched to a gene: 9. CDR1 and CDR2 from the germline V gene are LNHNV and YYDKDF (reference sequence). CDR3 nucleotide sequence: TGTGCCACCGGAACAGAGAGGGGGCCTAATGAAAAACTGTTTTTT. It encodes CATGTERGPNEKLFF. Variable domain in full (rest from reference TRBV15 and TRBJ1-4): DAMVIQNPRYQVTQFGKPVTLSCSQTLNHNVMYWYQQKSSQAPKLLFHYYDKDFNNEADTPDNFQSRRPNTSFCFLDIRSPGLGDTAMYLCATGTERGPNEKLFFGSGTQLSVL.